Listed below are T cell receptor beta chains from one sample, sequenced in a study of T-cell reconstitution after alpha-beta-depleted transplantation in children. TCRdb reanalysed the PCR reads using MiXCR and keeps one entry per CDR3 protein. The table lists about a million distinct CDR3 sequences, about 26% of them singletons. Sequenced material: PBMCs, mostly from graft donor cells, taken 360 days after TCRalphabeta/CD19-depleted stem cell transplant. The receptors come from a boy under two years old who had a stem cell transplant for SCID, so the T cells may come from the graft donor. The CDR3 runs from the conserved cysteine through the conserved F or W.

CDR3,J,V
CASSLLGGVFQETQYF,TRBJ2-5,TRBV9
CASSPRRGRSPDTQYF,TRBJ2-3,TRBV18
CASSLETGGAWETQYF,TRBJ2-5,TRBV7-2
CASSGSLRGRDIDTQYF,TRBJ2-3,TRBV5-6
CASSQLSPQNTGELFF,TRBJ2-2,TRBV3-1
CASSQEGGRNTGELFF,TRBJ2-2,TRBV4-2
CSARPGGTGNTEAFF,TRBJ1-1,TRBV20-1
CASRHELGQENGYEQYF,TRBJ2-7,TRBV3-1
CASSQVLGQTQYF,TRBJ2-5,TRBV7-6
CASSVLAGGLTGELFF,TRBJ2-2,TRBV9
CASSEDWGTGSPLHF,TRBJ1-6,TRBV2
CASSLDPSGVREQYF,TRBJ2-7,TRBV5-1
CSANPSSSTDTQYF,TRBJ2-3,TRBV20-1
CSVVGLDRPSTDTQYF,TRBJ2-3,TRBV29-1
CASSPAGTTYNEQFF,TRBJ2-1,TRBV5-1
CSAGTSGGRSSYEQYF,TRBJ2-7,TRBV20-1
CATVTIGARAFF,TRBJ1-1,TRBV24-1
CASSLSLGGLTDTQYF,TRBJ2-3,TRBV28
CAIGWTGGWGEQYF,TRBJ2-7,TRBV10-3
CASSTDRGGTEAFF,TRBJ1-1,TRBV19
CASSLVHSGRDRTNNEQFF,TRBJ2-1,TRBV7-8
CSVDRTGGLTYNEQFF,TRBJ2-1,TRBV29-1
CSVGAGNTGELFF,TRBJ2-2,TRBV29-1
CASALAGPSYEQYF,TRBJ2-7,TRBV2
CSVEQGGKLFF,TRBJ1-4,TRBV29-1
CASSPGRSTGELFF,TRBJ2-2,TRBV3-1
CSARAFTGNVNDEQYF,TRBJ2-7,TRBV20-1
CASSFFPRDAGELFF,TRBJ2-2,TRBV5-1
CASSPVSGMGTEAFF,TRBJ1-1,TRBV18
CASSTSGTSGGADTQYF,TRBJ2-3,TRBV28
CSVVDGYGYTF,TRBJ1-2,TRBV29-1
CASSWGTFNQPQHF,TRBJ1-5,TRBV12-3/TRBV12-4
CASSQATGELFF,TRBJ2-2,TRBV4-3
CATSDADRGSYNEQFF,TRBJ2-1,TRBV24-1
CASSLLARRNEQYF,TRBJ2-7,TRBV5-6
CASMSVRKTQYF,TRBJ2-5,TRBV6-2/TRBV6-3
CASSQEDRYEQYF,TRBJ2-7,TRBV4-1
CASSLDGGPANYGYTF,TRBJ1-2,TRBV5-1
CASSQLLSPTEAFF,TRBJ1-1,TRBV4-1
CASSFGRLGNSPLHF,TRBJ1-6,TRBV28
CASSLARGIISEQFF,TRBJ2-1,TRBV7-9
CASSLGAGSQPQHF,TRBJ1-5,TRBV5-1
CASSQELGDREADTQYF,TRBJ2-3,TRBV4-1
CASKPGASRSETQYF,TRBJ2-5,TRBV5-1
CASSLLRGGARFGYNEQFF,TRBJ2-1,TRBV6-4
CASRLTSGVFYEQYF,TRBJ2-7,TRBV12-3/TRBV12-4
CSSGSPTDTQYF,TRBJ2-3,TRBV20-1
CASTLGQGASEQYF,TRBJ2-7,TRBV12-3/TRBV12-4
CASSQLLSTDTQYF,TRBJ2-3,TRBV6-1
CATSRAGTPYNEQFF,TRBJ2-1,TRBV15
CSAGEDGPADTQYF,TRBJ2-3,TRBV20-1
CASSQGTRKRLQETQYF,TRBJ2-5,TRBV4-1
CASSWKNTGELFF,TRBJ2-2,TRBV7-8